What follows are 23 T cell receptor beta chains derived from one specimen sequenced in a study of vaccination effects on CD4 cells after COVID-19. These receptors lack a known antigen. When roughly eleven days of culture had elapsed, CD4+ T cells were isolated. The vaccine given was either BNT162b2 or mRNA-1273, in two doses. Generated by immunoSEQ multiplex PCR, the TCRdb table keeps only in-frame clones and is missing some. Counted here are just over 55,000 clones, under 85% occurring once; the ten biggest clones make up about 4.5%. Sequenced material: CD4+ T cells from PBMCs cultured without peptide, taken after COVID-19 vaccination. These receptors were collected from a human donor who received a COVID-19 vaccine.

This CDR3 is CASSPSTGTEKLFF. The CDR3 coding sequence is TGTGCCAGCAGTCCCTCGACAGGGACTGAAAAACTGTTTTTT. The J gene is TRBJ1-4, the V gene TRBV2; 7 bases align to TRBD1. The length of the CDR3 is 14 residues. Germline trimming cut 5 bases from V and 7 bases from J; bases unmatched to any gene: 7. Per the germline V gene, CDR1 is SNHLY and CDR2 is FYNNEI.

This clone was seen more than once but under ten times. V usage is TRBV3-1 (or the pseudogene TRBV3-2) and J usage is TRBJ1-6; 9 bases agree with TRBD1. Germline CDR1 LGHDT, CDR2 YNNKEL (reference sequence). This CDR3 is 15 amino acids long. With V trimmed by 6 bases and J by 7 bases, 7 bases remained unmatched. In DNA form, the CDR3 reads TGTGCCAGCAGAGACGGGGACAGGGAGAATTCACCCCTCCACTTT. Translating gives CASRDGDRENSPLHF.

The chain couples TRBV9 to TRBJ2-1; D unresolved. There are 14 residues in the CDR3. CDR1 is SGDLS and CDR2 is YYNGEE in the germline V gene. Trimming took 4 bases from V and 1 from J, leaving 9 bases between them. CDR3 region: CASSPRMSYNEQFF. CDR3 bases: TGTGCCAGCAGCCCTCGTATGTCCTACAATGAGCAGTTCTTC.

The chain combines TRBV9 with TRBJ2-1, with 12 bases matching TRBD2. The CDR3 extends over 16 amino acids. V trimming: 0 bases; J trimming: 10 bases; junction bases outside the gene matches: 8. In germline, CDR1 is SGDLS, CDR2 YYNGEE. CDR3 region: CASSVELAGGRREQFF. DNA for the CDR3: TGTGCCAGCAGCGTAGAGCTAGCGGGGGGGCGTCGGGAGCAGTTCTTC.

This clone turned up a few times. The CDR3: CASSLDRTGQHNSPLHF. CDR3 nucleotide sequence: TGTGCCAGCAGCTTGGATCGTACGGGACAGCATAATTCACCCCTCCACTTT. V is TRBV5-4 and J is TRBJ1-6; 7 nucleotides agree with TRBD1. Germline assignment: CDR1 SGHNT and CDR2 YYREEE (reference sequence). The CDR3 covers 17 residues. V lost 0 bases to trimming and J lost 5 bases; unmatched junction nucleotides: 8.

This chain links TRBV28 with TRBJ1-5; 8 bases are shared with TRBD1. The CDR3 loop spans 17 amino acids. After removal of 5 bases from V and 4 bases from J, the junction contained 13 bases not matched to a gene. CDR1 and CDR2 (germline): MDHEN, SYDVKM. CDR3 DNA sequence: TGTGCCAGCAGTCCCCGGACAGGGTACTACGTAAATCAGCCCCAGCATTTT. It codes for CASSPRTGYYVNQPQHF.

The sample holds a few counts of this clone. The chain recombines TRBV7-3 with TRBJ1-2, with 8 bases matching TRBD1. This CDR3 is built from 13 residues. Trimming cost V 8 bases and J 7 bases; bases outside gene matches: 9. Germline CDR1 and CDR2: SGHTA and FQGTGA. CDR3 bases: TGTGCCAGCGGACAGCAGGGGGCGCCTGGCTACACCTTC. Its protein is CASGQQGAPGYTF.

This clone was picked up a small number of times. The chain employs TRBV7-9 and TRBJ1-5; D ambiguous. CDR1 and CDR2 from the germline V gene are SEHNR and FQNEAQ (reference sequence). The V end lost 1 base, the J end lost 6 bases, and 7 bases lay between the germline ends. CDR3 length equals 13 residues. CDR3 sequence: CASSLVGSQPQHF. The CDR3 coding sequence is TGTGCCAGCAGCTTAGTGGGATCTCAGCCCCAGCATTTT.

The chain has TRBV20-1 and TRBJ1-1; possibly TRBD1 for D (6 bases). The length of the CDR3 is 12 residues. CDR1 is DFQATT and CDR2 is SNEGSKA in the germline V gene (reference sequence). V lost 3 bases and J lost 7, with 12 bases in between. The CDR3 protein is CSASLRGGEAFF. In DNA form, the CDR3 reads TGCAGTGCTAGTCTCAGGGGTGGTGAAGCTTTCTTT.

This clone was seen only once. V and J are TRBV19 and TRBJ1-2; D gene uncertain. The V gene lost 1 base and the J gene lost 4 bases, with 13 bases spanning the gap. Germline V gene data show CDR1 as LNHDA and CDR2 as SQIVND (reference sequence). The CDR3 is 15 residues long. CDR3 nucleotide sequence: TGTGCCAGTAGTATAGTCTATGACGGACCCTATGGCTACACCTTC. As protein: CASSIVYDGPYGYTF.

The chain links TRBV27 to TRBJ2-3; 9 bases map to TRBD1. The V segment lost 7 bases and the J segment 0 bases; nucleotides outside the gene matches: 5. The germline V gene encodes CDR1 MNHEY and CDR2 SMNVEV (reference sequence). The CDR3 spans 15 residues. CDR3 loop: CASNRGRVSTDTQYF. The CDR3 DNA reads TGTGCCAGCAACAGGGGGCGGGTGAGCACAGATACGCAGTATTTT.

V gene TRBV28 combines with J gene TRBJ2-2; D perhaps matches TRBD1 (5 bases). The CDR3 contains 15 residues. The germline V and J ends were trimmed by 2 bases and 1 base, with 8 bases remaining between them. Germline-derived CDR1 and CDR2 are MDHEN and SYDVKM. The CDR3 DNA follows: TGTGCCAGCAGTTTAGCAGGGATGAACACCGGGGAGCTGTTTTTT. Encoded protein: CASSLAGMNTGELFF.

The chain carries TRBV2 and TRBJ1-1; no reliable D call. The V end was cut by 4 bases, the J end by 0 bases, with 12 bases between. CDR3 length: 15 residues. In germline, CDR1 is SNHLY, CDR2 FYNNEI. The CDR3 nucleotides are TGTGCCAGCAGTGCCGTCCAGACCATGAACACTGAAGCTTTCTTT. Protein: CASSAVQTMNTEAFF. Combining the CDR3 with reference TRBV2 and TRBJ1-1 gives the whole variable domain EPEVTQTPSHQVTQMGQEVILRCVPISNHLYFYWYRQILGQKVEFLVSFYNNEISEKSEIFDDQFSVERPDGSNFTLKIRSTKLEDSAMYFCASSAVQTMNTEAFFGQGTRLTVV.

The chain links TRBV7-9 to TRBJ2-3; D is unresolved. Germline V CDR1 and CDR2: SEHNR, FQNEAQ (reference sequence). The CDR3 runs 17 residues. The V gene lost 1 base and the J gene lost 2 bases, with 16 bases spanning the gap. As DNA, the CDR3 is TGTGCCAGCAGCTTAGTGTATCAAGACGTGCTCACAGATACGCAGTATTTT. Its translation is CASSLVYQDVLTDTQYF.

This clone has a handful of counts. The chain links TRBV6-2 or TRBV6-3 to TRBJ1-5; D not resolved. V dropped 2 bases and J dropped 6 bases, with 5 bases sitting between them. CDR1 and CDR2 (germline): MNHEY, SVGEGT. The CDR3 has 12 amino acids. Here the CDR3 reads CASSYRLQPQHF. The CDR3, as DNA: TGTGCCAGCAGTTACAGGCTTCAGCCCCAGCATTTT.

This chain uses TRBV13 with TRBJ2-5; D gene ambiguous. CDR1 is PRHDT, CDR2 FYEKMQ, per germline (reference sequence). V lost 11 bases, J lost 5 bases, and 15 bases lay in between. This CDR3 has 12 residues. DNA for the CDR3: TGTGCCCCCTGTTCCAGCGTGGAGACCCAGTACTTC. Encoded protein: CAPCSSVETQYF.

CDR3 in DNA: TGTGCCAGCAGCGTGGATTCGGAGACCCAGTACTTC. Translated: CASSVDSETQYF. This chain uses TRBV9 with TRBJ2-5, with D hard to call. CDR3 length equals 12 residues. Germline loops: CDR1 SGDLS, CDR2 YYNGEE. V lost 2 bases to trimming and J lost 5 bases, with 7 bases between them.

This sequence joins TRBV4-3 and TRBJ1-2; D possibly corresponds to TRBD1 (6 bases). Germline assignment: CDR1 LGHNA and CDR2 YSLEER. V lost 0 bases to trimming and J lost 8 bases, with 16 bases between them. The CDR3 totals 15 residues. The CDR3 coding sequence is TGCGCCAGCAGCCAAGAGACCGCAGGGGCTTGGGGCTACACCTTC. Protein sequence: CASSQETAGAWGYTF.

This chain connects TRBV11-3 to TRBJ2-2; TRBD1 agrees at 8 bases. Germline CDR1 reads SGHNT; CDR2 reads YENEEA. Germline trimming cut 4 bases from V and 2 bases from J; bases unmatched to any gene: 3. This CDR3 has 15 amino acids. CDR3 bases: TGTGCCAGCAGCTCCGGACAGGGAAACACCGGGGAGCTGTTTTTT. Amino acid sequence: CASSSGQGNTGELFF.

This clone was found a few times. The rearrangement links TRBV7-2 to TRBJ1-2; D perhaps matches TRBD1 (5 bases). The CDR3 is 14 amino acids. V was cut by 10 bases and J by 2 bases, with 17 bases left in between. Per the germline V gene, CDR1 is SGHTA and CDR2 is FQGNSA. CDR3 in DNA: TGTGCCATCTCGGGGGGGAGTGGGAACTATGGCTACACCTTC. It specifies CAISGGSGNYGYTF.

The table lists this clone with a count of one. The rearrangement uses TRBV19 and TRBJ1-1; D not resolved. Germline CDR1 is LNHDA and CDR2 is SQIVND (reference sequence). Deletions cut 4 bases from V and 7 bases from J, with 13 bases between. This CDR3 is built from 13 residues. Here the CDR3 DNA reads TGTGCCAGTAGTACTCCAGTGGGCAATGAAGCTTTCTTT. Translation: CASSTPVGNEAFF. The full variable domain, with the rest looked up from reference TRBV19 and TRBJ1-1, is DGGITQSPKYLFRKEGQNVTLSCEQNLNHDAMYWYRQDPGQGLRLIYYSQIVNDFQKGDIAEGYSVSREKKESFPLTVTSAQKNPTAFYLCASSTPVGNEAFFGQGTRLTVV.

The rearrangement links TRBV4-2 to TRBJ2-6; D is unclear. Trimming removed 0 bases at V and 0 bases at J, with 6 bases between. The germline CDR1 and CDR2 sequences are LGHNA and YNFKEQ. This CDR3 spans 16 amino acids. The CDR3 bases are TGTGCCAGCAGCCAAGATTTTAACTCTGGGGCCAACGTCCTGACTTTC. Protein: CASSQDFNSGANVLTF.

J is TRBJ2-3 and V is TRBV12-5, with D uncertain. There are 11 residues in the CDR3. In germline, CDR1 is LGHNT, CDR2 FRNRAP. Trimming took 1 base from V and 6 from J, leaving 2 bases between them. CDR3 amino acids: CASGLADTQYF. The CDR3 DNA reads TGTGCTAGTGGTTTGGCCGATACGCAGTATTTT.